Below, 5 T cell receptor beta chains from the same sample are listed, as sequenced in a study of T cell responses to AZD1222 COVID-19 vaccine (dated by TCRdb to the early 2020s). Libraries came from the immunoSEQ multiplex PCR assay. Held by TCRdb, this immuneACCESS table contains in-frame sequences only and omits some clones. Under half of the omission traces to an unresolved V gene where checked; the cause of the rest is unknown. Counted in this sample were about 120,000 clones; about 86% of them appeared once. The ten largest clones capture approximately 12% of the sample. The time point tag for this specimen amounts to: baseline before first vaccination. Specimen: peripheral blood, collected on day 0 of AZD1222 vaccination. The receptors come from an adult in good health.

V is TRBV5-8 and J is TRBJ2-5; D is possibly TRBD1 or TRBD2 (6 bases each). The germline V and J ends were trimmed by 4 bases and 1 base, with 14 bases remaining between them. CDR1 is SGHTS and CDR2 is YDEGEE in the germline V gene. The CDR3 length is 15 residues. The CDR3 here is CASSPGAKSQETQYF. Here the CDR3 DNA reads TGTGCCAGCAGCCCGGGGGCGAAAAGCCAAGAGACCCAGTACTTC.

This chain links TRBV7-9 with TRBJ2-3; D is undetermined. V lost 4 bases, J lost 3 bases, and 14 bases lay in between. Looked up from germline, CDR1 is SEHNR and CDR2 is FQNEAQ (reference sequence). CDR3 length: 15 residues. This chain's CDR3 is CASSSTRLSTDTQYF. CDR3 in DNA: TGTGCCAGCAGCTCCACGCGGCTATCGACAGATACGCAGTATTTT.

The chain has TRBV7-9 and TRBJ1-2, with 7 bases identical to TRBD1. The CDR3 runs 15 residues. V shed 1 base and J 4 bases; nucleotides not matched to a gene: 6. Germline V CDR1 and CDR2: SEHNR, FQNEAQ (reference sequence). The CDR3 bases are TGTGCCAGCAGCTTAGATTGGGACAGCTCCTATGGCTACACCTTC. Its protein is CASSLDWDSSYGYTF.

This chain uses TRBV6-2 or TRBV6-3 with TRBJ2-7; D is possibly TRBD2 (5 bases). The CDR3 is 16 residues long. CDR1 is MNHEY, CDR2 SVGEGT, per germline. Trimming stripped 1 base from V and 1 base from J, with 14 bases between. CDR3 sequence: CASSYLAPTFSYEQYF. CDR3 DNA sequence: TGTGCCAGCAGTTACTTAGCGCCCACTTTTTCCTACGAGCAGTACTTC.

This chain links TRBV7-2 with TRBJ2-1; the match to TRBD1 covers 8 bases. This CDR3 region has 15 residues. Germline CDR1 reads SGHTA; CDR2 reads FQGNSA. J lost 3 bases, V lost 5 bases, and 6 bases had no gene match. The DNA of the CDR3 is TGTGCCAGCAGCCTCCTGGGACAGGACTACAATGAGCAGTTCTTC. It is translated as CASSLLGQDYNEQFF.